This TCR beta chain was observed in a study of cytomegalovirus exposure and HLA in healthy donors. Germline assignment: CDR1 SGHRS and CDR2 YFSETQ. The CDR3 contains 14 residues. V lost 0 bases and J lost 6, with 13 bases in between. Only a few counts were recorded for this clone. The table came from immunoSEQ multiplex PCR; TCRdb's copy has only in-frame clones and leaves some out. The sample holds 95,000 to 150,000 clones, roughly nine tenths seen once. V is TRBV5-1 and J is TRBJ2-7; a weak D match, TRBD1 (6 bases). The sequence was collected from a woman aged 18-29 years in good health and CMV-seronegative. Sequenced sample: PBMCs. CDR3 coding DNA: TGCGCCAGCAGCTTGGCACTTGGACAGTCCGAGCAGTACTTC. Its protein product is CASSLALGQSEQYF. Variable domain in full (rest from reference TRBV5-1 and TRBJ2-7): KAGVTQTPRYLIKTRGQQVTLSCSPISGHRSVSWYQQTPGQGLQFLFEYFSETQRNKGNFPGRFSGRQFSNSRSEMNVSTLELGDSALYLCASSLALGQSEQYFGPGTRLTVT.